This entry features one T cell receptor (beta chain) sequence. These data come from a study of technical replicates of blood from a handful of donors. The J segment lost 8 bases and the V segment lost 1 base, leaving 12 bases of the junction unmatched. The germline gives CDR1 LGHNA, CDR2 YNFKEQ. The CDR3 has 17 residues. TCRdb's copy holds only in-frame clones and misses some; the assay was immunoSEQ multiplex PCR. This table has roughly 90,000 clones, approximately 94% appearing once. The TCR was taken from a human donor in good health. Material for sequencing was T cells isolated from PBMCs. V gene TRBV4-2 combines with J gene TRBJ2-1, with 9 nucleotides matching TRBD2. This chain's CDR3 is CASSQGLAGGWADEQFF. In DNA, the CDR3 is TGTGCCAGCAGCCAAGGACTTGCGGGGGGGTGGGCCGATGAGCAGTTCTTC.